This TCR beta chain appears in the sequencing data of a study of T cell changes during pregnancy in multiple sclerosis. This table comes from immunoSEQ multiplex PCR, and its TCRdb copy is limited to in-frame clones, with some not included. The sample lists about 59,000 clones; 94% were seen once. With V trimmed by 0 bases and J by 0 bases, 3 bases remained unmatched. The CDR3 has 16 amino acids. Germline-derived CDR1 and CDR2 are WSHSY and SAAADI. V is TRBV10-2 and J is TRBJ2-7; TRBD2 matches at 9 bases. The TCR originated in a female donor with multiple sclerosis, enrolled in a pregnancy study. Specimen: CD8+ T cells from peripheral blood mononuclear cells, collected after pregnancy. The CDR3: CASSESETSGSYEQYF. The DNA of the CDR3 is TGCGCCAGCAGTGAGTCGGAGACTAGCGGCTCCTACGAGCAGTACTTC.